The present T cell receptor delta chain was sequenced within a study of γδ T cells in repeated Plasmodium falciparum infection. TCRdb processed the multiplex PCR reads again with the CATT caller. The sample holds some 51,000 delta-chain clones, roughly 1.9% seen once. Bulk repertoires came from Vgamma9/Vdelta2+ or Vdelta2-negative gammadelta T cells flow-sorted from PBMC. J lost 3 bases, V lost 2 bases, and 15 bases had no gene match. Germline V lookup: CDR1 TVYSNPD, CDR2 GDNSRS (reference sequence). The CDR3 sequence is 18 residues long. The sample consisted of gamma-delta T cells from blood. The TCR was taken from a pool of human donors (malaria-infected and uninfected, not separated). The chain employs TRDV3 and TRDJ1, with TRDD3 matching over 13 bases. TCRdb leaves out the J gene; it was filled in here by matching the DNA to germline. The DNA for the CDR3 is TGTGCCTTTCAGCCTCGTACTGGGGGATACGAATGGCCCGATAAACTCATCTTT. Translated: CAFQPRTGGYEWPDKLIF.